Included here is one T cell receptor (beta chain) sequence, with context. This clonotype was counted a few times. Its binding antigen is unknown. Nothing much larger sits one base from this clone, and base qualities are not available. This sample is drawn from a study of spatial heterogeneity in lung cancer (dated by TCRdb to the late 2010s). Broadly, across the study: Donors were some 78 patients with early-stage, untreated non-small cell lung cancer from the lung TRACERx cohort. Follow-up PBMC samples were sequenced whenever available, with the median time to follow-up being 2 to 3 years after resection. Beta-chain transcripts were consistently detected in greater numbers than alpha-chain transcripts, which likely reflects a higher abundance of beta-chain transcripts. In the raw uncorrected reads, each unique combination of TCR and UMI appeared more than ten times on average. TCR alpha and beta repertoires were quantitatively compared across multiple tumor regions, matched nontumor lung and blood in non-small cell lung cancer. Nonsynonymous mutation counts, determined by whole-exome sequencing of tumor tissue, were related to features of the TCR repertoire. Both alpha and beta chains were TCR-sequenced in samples taken at surgery, namely 220 tumor regions, 63 to 70 matched nontumor lung samples and some 53 PBMC samples.

Libraries were made using 5' RACE. Instrument on record: NextSeq 500. In the TCR library protocol, a unique molecular identifier was attached to each TCR cDNA molecule so that PCR and sequencing errors could be corrected. The paper's processing steps were these. Decombinator tools were used for TCR identification, UMI-based error correction and CDR3 extraction. TCRs above a frequency of 2 per 1,000, corresponding to the top 1% of the tumor frequency distribution, were defined as expanded. Renyi diversity was computed with the R vegan package after each repertoire had been subsampled 100 times to 5,000 TCRs. CDR3 similarity networks were constructed using string-kernel similarity of amino acid triplets, with links drawn between CDR3s whose pairwise similarity was above 0.82. TCRdb reprocessed the public reads (quality trimming at Q25 with fastp, clone calling with MiXCR) and kept in-frame beta chains. Each CDR3 protein gets just one entry, which takes the most common genes and DNA from the rows behind it. It is TCRdb's table, rather than the study itself, that gives the V and J calls and clone size. The sample records 95,000 to 120,000 distinct CDR3 sequences, approximately 11% of which are singletons. 20% to 30% of the sample rests with the top ten.

V lost 6 bases and J lost 4 bases; the stretch between them is 14 bases long. The CDR3 sequence holds 14 residues, the cysteine and phenylalanine included. Just the 42-base CDR3 DNA is kept, in frame starting at base 1. What the authors observed across the whole study: Ubiquitous expanded tumor TCRs were found in blood more often at tumor resection than at routine follow-up. Only approximately 14 patients were included in the comparisons of baseline and follow-up blood repertoires. Additional single-cell paired TCR alpha and beta sequencing was considered necessary to confirm, at a functional level, the hypothesis that regional TCRs recognize regional mutations.

What this sample's time point label stands for: blood at routine non-recurrence follow-up after resection. Without any cell sorting, TCR sequencing was performed on whole RNA extracted either from tumor and nontumor lung tissue or from cryopreserved PBMC samples. A patient was chosen for TCR sequencing only when enough RNA was available from at least two tumor regions. The TCR comes from a female donor with early-stage non-small cell lung cancer. The V and J segments used are TRBV12-3 or TRBV12-4 and TRBJ2-3, with TRBD1 perhaps the D gene, on 5 matching bases. The sequencing here drew on PBMCs, taken at follow-up. The nucleotide sequence is given as TGTGCCAGCAGCAGGGTCATTGGGGCAGATACGCAGTATTTT. Its protein reads: CASSRVIGADTQYF.